This TCR beta chain is drawn from a study of blood T cell repertoires in COVID-19. About the study: There were acute and convalescent COVID-19 samples, and they came from the United States, Italy and Spain.

Data came from immunoSEQ multiplex PCR; TCRdb stores just in-frame clones and leaves some out. The sample holds 35,000 to 50,000 clones, about 88% seen once. Specimen: peripheral blood. This clonotype was obtained from an older man with active COVID-19.

Here the CDR3 reads CASSLGGPYEQYF. In nucleotides, the CDR3 is TGCGCCAGCAGCTTGGGGGGCCCATACGAGCAGTACTTC. The V call is TRBV5-1, the J call TRBJ2-7, with TRBD1 as a possible D gene (5 bases). This CDR3 is 13 amino acids long. The germline CDR1 and CDR2 sequences are SGHRS and YFSETQ. Trimming left V 0 bases short and J 4 bases short, with 8 bases between.